One T cell receptor beta chain is described in this entry. Its specificity is not known. The sample belongs to a study of cytomegalovirus exposure and HLA in healthy donors. Study results and limitations: As a later analysis revealed, most CMV-associated TCR beta chains appeared HLA-restricted.

Trimming pared 3 bases from V and 6 bases from J, leaving 15 bases between. The CDR3 sequence is 14 residues long. CDR1 MDHEN and CDR2 SYDVKM come from the germline V gene. With 60 Vbeta and 13 Jbeta primers, the PCR was carried out. Using immunoSEQ multiplex PCR, the repertoire was profiled, and TCRdb retains in-frame clones only, with some absent. The table has 130,000 to 150,000 clones, about 73% seen once. V is TRBV28 and J is TRBJ2-7; D may be TRBD1 (6 bases). Sequences were obtained from PBMCs. The sequence came from a man aged 35-49 years in good health and CMV-seropositive. The CDR3 nucleotides are TGTGCCAGCAGTTTGACCACAGGGAACAGCGAGCAGTACTTC. Translating gives CASSLTTGNSEQYF.